A selection of T cell receptor beta chains follows, all from one sample in a study of T cells after posttransplantation cyclophosphamide. The repertoire was sequenced with immunoSEQ multiplex PCR; TCRdb's copy has only in-frame clones and lacks some. Of more than 9,000 clones detected, about 89% appear once; the ten largest clones hold less than 35%. The sequencing used CD4+ T cells sorted from PBMCs, collected after allogeneic stem cell transplant with posttransplant cyclophosphamide. These receptors were taken from a male patient aged 25 to 39 who received an allogeneic stem cell transplant from a related donor, was CMV-positive, and had acute GVHD only. The graft donor may be the source of some T cells. Both conserved end residues are part of each CDR3. D genes are given only for firm matches. A row's size may be missing; if present it is once, few, many or a size class.

V gene	D gene	clone size	J gene	CDR3 DNA	CDR3 protein
TRBV4-2	.	.	TRBJ2-7	TGTGCCAGCAGCCAGTTAGACGAGCAGTACTTC	CASSQLDEQYF
TRBV6-5	TRBD1	.	TRBJ2-5	TGTGCCAGCAGCCCGACAGGGGTAAAGCAAGAGACCCAGTACTTC	CASSPTGVKQETQYF
TRBV5-4	.	.	TRBJ2-7	TGTGCCAGCAGCACAAAAGGGGTCTACGAGCAGTACTTC	CASSTKGVYEQYF
TRBV7-2	TRBD1	few	TRBJ1-6	TGTGCCAGCAGCTTAAGGGGACAGTCCAATAATTCACCCCTCCACTTT	CASSLRGQSNNSPLHF
TRBV7-9	.	.	TRBJ2-2	TGTGCCAGCAGCTTAGGGAGGATTGGGTTCGCGAACACCGGGGAGCTGTTTTTT	CASSLGRIGFANTGELFF
TRBV5-1	TRBD1	.	TRBJ1-1	TGCGCCAGCAGCTTTGGAGGGGGCGCAGGGAACACTGAAGCTTTCTTT	CASSFGGGAGNTEAFF
TRBV5-1	TRBD1	.	TRBJ2-5	TGCGCCAGCAGCCGGACAGGTTGGGAGACCCAGTACTTC	CASSRTGWETQYF
TRBV28	TRBD1	once	TRBJ2-3	TGTGCCAGCAGTTTTCGGGACAGGGGTTTCACAGATACGCAGTATTTT	CASSFRDRGFTDTQYF
TRBV19	.	.	TRBJ2-5	TGTGCCAGTGGGGGGAGACAGGGCCAAGAGACCCAGTACTTC	CASGGRQGQETQYF
TRBV18	TRBD1	.	TRBJ1-1	TGTGCCAGCTCAATCAACAGGGGTAGACACACTGAAGCTTTCTTT	CASSINRGRHTEAFF
TRBV13	.	.	TRBJ2-7	TGTGCCAGCAGCTTAGTCTCCCCCACAGGAATGGACTTC	CASSLVSPTGMDF
TRBV6-5	.	.	TRBJ2-5	TGTGCCAGCAGTTACTCCGGCAGAGGGGAGACCCAGTACTTC	CASSYSGRGETQYF
TRBV30	.	.	TRBJ1-1	TGTGCCTGGAGGCGCAGGGTGGACACTGAAGCTTTCTTT	CAWRRRVDTEAFF
TRBV19	TRBD2	.	TRBJ2-2	TGTGCCAGTAACGGGGGGGGAAACACCGGGGAGCTGTTTTTT	CASNGGGNTGELFF
TRBV7-2	.	.	TRBJ2-7	TGTGCCAGCAGCGTTTATAGCGTCGGGGGCTACGAGCAGTACTTC	CASSVYSVGGYEQYF
TRBV4-3	.	.	TRBJ1-3	TGCGCCAGCAGCCCTGGGGCCTCTGGAAACACCATATATTTT	CASSPGASGNTIYF
TRBV9	TRBD2	.	TRBJ2-2	TGTGCCAGCAGCGACCCCCTGGGAAGCGGGGGCCTTAACACCGGGGAGCTGTTTTTT	CASSDPLGSGGLNTGELFF
TRBV28	.	.	TRBJ1-5	TGTGCCAGCAGTTTAGGGCAGGCGACCAATCAGCCCCAGCATTTT	CASSLGQATNQPQHF
TRBV7-2	.	.	TRBJ1-5	TGTGCCAGCAGCTTAGAATCATCTCAGCCCCAGCATTTT	CASSLESSQPQHF
TRBV5-4	.	.	TRBJ1-3	TGTGCCAGCAGCTTTCCAGGTCCCCAGGGAGGAAACACCATATATTTT	CASSFPGPQGGNTIYF
TRBV7-6	TRBD1	.	TRBJ1-5	TGTGCCAGCAGCTTAGCGGGGGGGACAGGGGGCGCCTATCAGCCCCAGCATTTT	CASSLAGGTGGAYQPQHF
TRBV19	.	.	TRBJ2-6	TGTGCCAGTAGTATAGAAAGGTGGAGAGGGGCCAACGTCCTGACTTTC	CASSIERWRGANVLTF
TRBV5-4	.	.	TRBJ1-3	TGTGCCAGCAGCTTGGGGGCCGGGGGGTACTCTGGAAACACCATATATTTT	CASSLGAGGYSGNTIYF
TRBV7-2	.	few	TRBJ2-2	TGTGCCAGCAAGTACACGACGAACACCGGGGAGCTGTTTTTT	CASKYTTNTGELFF
TRBV6-5	TRBD1	once	TRBJ1-1	TGTGCCAGCAGGAGACAGGGCACTGAAGCTTTCTTT	CASRRQGTEAFF
TRBV19	.	.	TRBJ1-3	TGTGCCAGTAGTAAATGGGAGTCTGGAAACACCATATATTTT	CASSKWESGNTIYF
TRBV5-4	.	.	TRBJ1-1	TGTGCCAGCAGCTTGGACAGGAACACTGAAGCTTTCTTT	CASSLDRNTEAFF
TRBV7-9	.	.	TRBJ2-4	TGTGCCAGCAGCTTATTCCCCAGGGAAGCGGCCAAAAACATTCAGTACTTC	CASSLFPREAAKNIQYF
TRBV4-3	.	.	TRBJ2-7	TGCGCCAGCAGCCAAGAACGGACAGTGTCCTACGAGCAGTACTTC	CASSQERTVSYEQYF
TRBV5-1	.	.	TRBJ2-1	TGCGCCAGCAGCTTGATAACGCGGGGAGCAGGGGAGCAGTTCTTC	CASSLITRGAGEQFF
TRBV2	.	.	TRBJ1-2	TGTGCCAGCGCAACCGGGGTAAACTATGGCTACACCTTC	CASATGVNYGYTF
TRBV2	.	few	TRBJ1-2	TGTGCCAGCAGTGAAACAGAGGGGAGGTATGGCTACACCTTC	CASSETEGRYGYTF
TRBV6-1	.	.	TRBJ1-2	TGTGCCAGCAACTTATATGGCTACACCTTC	CASNLYGYTF
TRBV7-2	.	.	TRBJ2-5	TGTGCCAGCAGCTTAGTTGGAACTAGCTTAGAGACCCAGTACTTC	CASSLVGTSLETQYF
TRBV18	TRBD1	.	TRBJ1-2	TGTGCCAGCTCACCACCGACGAATAACAGGGGGAACTATGGCTACACCTTC	CASSPPTNNRGNYGYTF
TRBV23-1	TRBD1	.	TRBJ1-6	TGCGCCAGCAGTCAATTTCCCAGGGGGAGTAACTCCTATAATTCACCCCTCCACTTT	CASSQFPRGSNSYNSPLHF
TRBV4-1	TRBD2	few	TRBJ2-3	TGCGCCAGCAGCCAGTCCCCGACTAGCGGGGGGGCCACAGATACGCAGTATTTT	CASSQSPTSGGATDTQYF
TRBV5-1	TRBD1	.	TRBJ1-1	TGCGCCAGCAGCTCACAGGGGGCGGGTGGCACTGAAGCTTTCTTT	CASSSQGAGGTEAFF
TRBV9	.	.	TRBJ2-7	TGTGCCAGCAGCGTAGGACTGAGCTACGAGCAGTACTTC	CASSVGLSYEQYF
TRBV7-2	.	.	TRBJ1-5	TGTGCCAGCAGCTTAGGTGGGGGGTCGGTTCAGCCCCAGCATTTT	CASSLGGGSVQPQHF
TRBV2	TRBD1	.	TRBJ1-5	TGTGCCAGCAATTCGGACAGGTCCAGCAATCAGCCCCAGCATTTT	CASNSDRSSNQPQHF
TRBV5-6	TRBD1	.	TRBJ1-6	TGTGCCAGCAGCTTGGGACAGGGGTATAATTCACCCCTCCACTTT	CASSLGQGYNSPLHF
TRBV5-6	TRBD1	.	TRBJ2-5	TGTGCCAGCAGCTTTCAGGGGGAAGGAGAGACCCAGTACTTC	CASSFQGEGETQYF
TRBV18	.	.	TRBJ1-1	TGTGCCAGCTCACCACCGTCTAGGGGGGGTGAAGCTTTCTTT	CASSPPSRGGEAFF
TRBV28	.	.	TRBJ1-5	TGTGCCAGCAGTTCACGACAGGCCAAATATAGCAATCAGCCCCAGCATTTT	CASSSRQAKYSNQPQHF
TRBV4-3	.	.	TRBJ1-3	TGCGCCAGCAGCCAGTTTACAGGGCCGGGGAACACCATATATTTT	CASSQFTGPGNTIYF
TRBV7-2	.	once	TRBJ1-2	TGTGCCAGCAGCTTAGGCGGGGACTATGGCTACACCTTC	CASSLGGDYGYTF
TRBV4-2	TRBD2	.	TRBJ2-3	TGTGCCAGCAGCCAAGTCCGACTAGCCCGCACAGATACGCAGTATTTT	CASSQVRLARTDTQYF
TRBV4-1	.	.	TRBJ2-1	TGCGCCAGCAGCCAACTACAGTACAATGAGCAGTTCTTC	CASSQLQYNEQFF
TRBV6-1	.	.	TRBJ2-5	TGTGCCAGCAGTGAAGAGGCAGGGCTCCGAGAGACCCAGTACTTC	CASSEEAGLRETQYF
TRBV7-8	.	.	TRBJ1-4	TGTGCCAGCAGCACATCCTTCTCGACAGGTGATAATGAAAAACTGTTTTTT	CASSTSFSTGDNEKLFF
TRBV9	TRBD1	.	TRBJ1-4	TGTGCCAGCAGCGTACGGCCAGGGGGCTTCGGTAATGAAAAACTGTTTTTT	CASSVRPGGFGNEKLFF
TRBV18	.	.	TRBJ1-5	TGTGCCAGCTCACCAAGGAGCGACGGCAATCAGCCCCAGCATTTT	CASSPRSDGNQPQHF
TRBV29-1	.	.	TRBJ2-1	TGCAGCGTTGATACCGCGGGGAACGCCTACAATGAGCAGTTCTTC	CSVDTAGNAYNEQFF